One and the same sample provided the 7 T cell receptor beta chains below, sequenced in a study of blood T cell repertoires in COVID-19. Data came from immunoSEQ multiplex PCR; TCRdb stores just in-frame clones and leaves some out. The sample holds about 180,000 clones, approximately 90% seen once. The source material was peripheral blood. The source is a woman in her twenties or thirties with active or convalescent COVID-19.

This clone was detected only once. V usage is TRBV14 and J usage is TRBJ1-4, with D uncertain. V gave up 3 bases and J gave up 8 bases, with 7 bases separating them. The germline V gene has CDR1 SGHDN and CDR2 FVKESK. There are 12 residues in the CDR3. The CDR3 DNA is TGTGCCAGCAGCCATGGGCGCGAAAAACTGTTTTTT. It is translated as CASSHGREKLFF.

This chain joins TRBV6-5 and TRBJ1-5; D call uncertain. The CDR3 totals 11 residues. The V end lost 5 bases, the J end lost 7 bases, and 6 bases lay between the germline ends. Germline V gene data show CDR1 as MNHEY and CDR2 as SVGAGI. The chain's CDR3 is CASSLTQPQHF. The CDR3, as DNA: TGTGCCAGCAGTCTAACGCAGCCCCAGCATTTT.

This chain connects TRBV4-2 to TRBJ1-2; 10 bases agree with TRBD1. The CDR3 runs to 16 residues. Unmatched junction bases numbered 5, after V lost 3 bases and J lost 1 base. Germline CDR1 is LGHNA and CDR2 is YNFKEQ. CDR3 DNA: TGTGCCAGCAGCCATCCCGGGACAGGGGTTAACTATGGCTACACCTTC. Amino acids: CASSHPGTGVNYGYTF.

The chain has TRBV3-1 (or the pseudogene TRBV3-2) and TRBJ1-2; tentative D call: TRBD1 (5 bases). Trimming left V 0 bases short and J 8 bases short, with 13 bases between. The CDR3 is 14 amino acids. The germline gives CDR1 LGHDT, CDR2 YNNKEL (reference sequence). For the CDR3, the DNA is TGTGCCAGCAGCCAAGATCCCAGGGTAGGAGGCTACACCTTC. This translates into CASSQDPRVGGYTF.

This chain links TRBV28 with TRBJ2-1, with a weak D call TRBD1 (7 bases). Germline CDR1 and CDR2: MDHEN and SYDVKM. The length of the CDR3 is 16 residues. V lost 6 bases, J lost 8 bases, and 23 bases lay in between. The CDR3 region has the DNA TGTGCCAGCAGCACCCTCCGGAGGAGGGGGCTCTATGAGCAGTTCTTC. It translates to CASSTLRRRGLYEQFF. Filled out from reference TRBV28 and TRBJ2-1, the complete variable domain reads DVKVTQSSRYLVKRTGEKVFLECVQDMDHENMFWYRQDPGLGLRLIYFSYDVKMKEKGDIPEGYSVSREKKERFSLILESASTNQTSMYLCASSTLRRRGLYEQFFGPGTRLTVL.

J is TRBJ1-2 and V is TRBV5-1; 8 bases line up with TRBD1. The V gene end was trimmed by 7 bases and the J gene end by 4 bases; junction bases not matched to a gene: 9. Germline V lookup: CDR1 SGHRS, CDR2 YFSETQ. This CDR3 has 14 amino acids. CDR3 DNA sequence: TGCGCCAGCTACGACGGACAGGGCGGCTATGGCTACACCTTC. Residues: CASYDGQGGYGYTF. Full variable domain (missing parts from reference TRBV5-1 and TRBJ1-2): KAGVTQTPRYLIKTRGQQVTLSCSPISGHRSVSWYQQTPGQGLQFLFEYFSETQRNKGNFPGRFSGRQFSNSRSEMNVSTLELGDSALYLCASYDGQGGYGYTFGSGTRLTVV.

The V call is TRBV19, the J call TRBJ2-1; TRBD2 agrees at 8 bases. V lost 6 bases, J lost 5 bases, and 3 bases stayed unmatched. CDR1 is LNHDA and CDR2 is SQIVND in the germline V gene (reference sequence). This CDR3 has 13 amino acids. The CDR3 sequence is CASSQAGDNEQFF. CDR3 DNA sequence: TGTGCCAGTAGCCAAGCGGGAGACAATGAGCAGTTCTTC. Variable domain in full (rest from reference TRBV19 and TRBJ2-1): DGGITQSPKYLFRKEGQNVTLSCEQNLNHDAMYWYRQDPGQGLRLIYYSQIVNDFQKGDIAEGYSVSREKKESFPLTVTSAQKNPTAFYLCASSQAGDNEQFFGPGTRLTVL.